Given below is one T cell receptor (beta chain) in context. From germline, CDR1 is LNHNV and CDR2 YYDKDF (reference sequence). This CDR3 comprises 15 residues. V shed 0 bases and J shed 8 bases, with 16 bases lying between them. Assay: immunoSEQ multiplex PCR; the TCRdb copy retains only in-frame clones and omits some. The sample lists about 73,000 clones, around 83% occurring once. These data come from a study of blood T cell repertoires in COVID-19. Specimen: peripheral blood. This chain connects TRBV15 to TRBJ1-2, with D maybe TRBD1 (6 bases). This clonotype was obtained from a man aged 45-65 years with active COVID-19. CDR3 DNA: TGTGCCACCAGCAGAGATCCGCCAGGGGCGAGGGGCTACACCTTC. This encodes CATSRDPPGARGYTF.